The rows below give T cell receptor beta chains drawn from one sample of a study of blood T cell repertoires in COVID-19. Profiling relied on immunoSEQ multiplex PCR, and the TCRdb table lists in-frame clones only, not all of them. The sample holds about 200,000 clones; about nine tenths are singletons and the top ten take 1.2%. Sequenced sample: PBMCs or T cells enriched from blood (not recorded which). All receptors come from a man under 40 who had recovered from COVID-19. CDR3s include the opening cysteine and the closing phenylalanine or tryptophan. A D gene is named only where the DNA matches it firmly. Only some rows state a clone size, as once, few, many or a class for expanded clones.

j_gene,d_gene,abundance,v_gene,CDR3aa,CDR3nt
TRBJ1-2,.,once,TRBV6-5,CASSFRQETHGYTF,TGTGCCAGCAGTTTCCGACAGGAGACGCATGGCTACACCTTC
TRBJ2-3,TRBD2,few,TRBV15,CATSRGRGGTDTQYF,TGTGCCACCAGCAGAGGAAGGGGAGGGACAGATACGCAGTATTTT
TRBJ2-7,TRBD2,.,TRBV9,CASSERPGTSGKQQYF,TGTGCCAGCAGCGAGCGTCCCGGGACTAGCGGGAAGCAGCAGTACTTC
TRBJ1-1,.,.,TRBV5-4,CASSHTGHWDTEAFF,TGTGCCAGCAGCCATACAGGGCACTGGGACACTGAAGCTTTCTTT
TRBJ2-5,.,few,TRBV7-7,CASSSGETQYF,TGTGCTAGCAGCTCAGGGGAGACCCAGTACTTC
TRBJ1-6,TRBD1,.,TRBV2,CASSAGTGDNSPLHF,TGTGCCAGCAGTGCCGGGACAGGGGATAATTCACCCCTCCACTTT
TRBJ2-2,TRBD2,few,TRBV4-3,CASSQDGLAGLTGELFF,TGCGCCAGCAGCCAAGACGGACTAGCGGGGTTAACCGGGGAGCTGTTTTTT
TRBJ1-6,.,.,TRBV15,CATSRERQVKNSPLHF,TGTGCCACCAGCAGAGAAAGACAGGTTAAAAATTCACCCCTCCACTTT
TRBJ1-3,TRBD1,.,TRBV6-5,CASSYRGLGNTIYF,TGTGCCAGCAGTTACAGGGGGCTTGGAAACACCATATATTTT
TRBJ2-2,.,few,TRBV7-2,CASSQLNRAPGELFF,TGTGCCAGCAGCCAATTGAACAGGGCCCCCGGGGAGCTGTTTTTT